This T cell receptor beta chain derives from a study of blood T cell repertoires in COVID-19. Study context: T cells, B-cell-depleted T cells, or PBMCs provided the cDNA or gDNA that served as material.

Original processing notes: Nucleated cell number was recorded as an estimate derived from reference gene primer amplification. Data came from immunoSEQ multiplex PCR; TCRdb stores just in-frame clones and leaves some out. The V and J calls and clone size were taken over from that table, and D and trimming were inferred from the DNA. Found here are 45,000 to 60,000 clones, around 86% of them singletons; the top ten hold over 12%. J lost 7 bases, V lost 10 bases, and 15 bases had no gene match. Per germline, CDR1 ENHRY and CDR2 SYGVKD. The CDR3 is 14 residues long. The chain is built from TRBV10-3 and TRBJ1-2; 7 nucleotides line up with TRBD1. Sequenced input: peripheral blood. The receptor comes from a human donor with acute or convalescent COVID-19. The donor label of this sample is uncertain. CDR3 residues: CASNTTHRGCGYTF. The CDR3 DNA is TGTGCCAGCAATACTACACACAGGGGTTGTGGCTACACCTTC.